These T cell receptor beta chains were read from a single sample in a study of early T cells in non-severe SARS-CoV-2 infection. TCRdb re-derived calls from the 5' RACE reads in MiXCR, one entry per CDR3 protein. The sample includes approximately 38,000 distinct CDR3 sequences, roughly 5% of them seen just once. Sequencing used whole blood. The receptors come from an adult who was a healthcare worker with PCR-confirmed SARS-CoV-2 infection or an uninfected control (not recorded which). CDR3s include the opening cysteine and the closing phenylalanine or tryptophan. The D gene is left open where the match is weak. Size tells how often a clone was seen (once, few, many) or the class of an expanded clone, and some rows leave it out.

>TRBJ1-1|TRBV28|many|.
TGTGCCAGCAGTATAACAAACAGGGAACAGAGGAGTGGTTTCTTT
CASSITNREQRSGFF
>TRBJ2-1|TRBV3-1|many|TRBD1
TGTGCCAGCAGCCAAGGACAGGGTTCGGCCGATGAGCAGTTCTTC
CASSQGQGSADEQFF
>TRBJ2-1|TRBV28|few|.
TGTGCCAGCAGTCCCATGGGTGAGCAGTTCTTC
CASSPMGEQFF
>TRBJ2-2|TRBV6-4|few|.
TGTGCCAGCAGTGGGTCGAACACCGGGGAGCTGTTTTTT
CASSGSNTGELFF
>TRBJ2-3|TRBV3-1|few|.
TGTGCCAGCAGCGGCTGGGAGACCACAGATACGCAGTATTTT
CASSGWETTDTQYF
>TRBJ1-6|TRBV20-1|many|.
TGCAGTGCTAGACAGGACAGTAATTCACCCCTCCACTTT
CSARQDSNSPLHF
>TRBJ2-5|TRBV24-1|few|.
TGTGCCACCAGTGATTCTCTAGCGCGGGAGACCCAGTACTTC
CATSDSLARETQYF
>TRBJ1-2|TRBV11-2|many|.
TGTGCCAGCAGCTTAGCACCCGCGCCAAACTATGGCTACACCTTC
CASSLAPAPNYGYTF
>TRBJ2-3|TRBV21-1|many|.
TGTGCCAGCAGAAGACTAGCGGGATCCTTAGGCTCCACAGATACGCAGTATTTT
CASRRLAGSLGSTDTQYF
>TRBJ2-2|TRBV5-4|few|TRBD2
TGTGCCAGCAGCTTCGGACTAGCGGGGAACACCGGGGAGCTGTTTTTT
CASSFGLAGNTGELFF
>TRBJ2-1|TRBV5-8|many|TRBD1
TGTGCCAGCAGTTCCGGACAGGCGCGGAGCAATGAGCAGTTCTTC
CASSSGQARSNEQFF
>TRBJ2-3|TRBV6-5|many|TRBD1
TGTGCCAGCAGTTACTCACCCCCGGGACAGGGGGGCACAGATACGCAGTATTTT
CASSYSPPGQGGTDTQYF
>TRBJ2-1|TRBV29-1|many|TRBD2
TGCAGCGTTGACGGAACTAGCGGCGGAGATGAGCAGTTCTTC
CSVDGTSGGDEQFF
>TRBJ2-7|TRBV7-9|few|.
TGTGCCAGCAGCTGGGGAGACTTCGAGCAGTACTTC
CASSWGDFEQYF
>TRBJ2-3|TRBV18|medium-sized|.
TGTGCCAGCTCGCTTCAACAGGGTAACGGAGATACGCAGTATTTT
CASSLQQGNGDTQYF
>TRBJ1-1|TRBV3-1|.|.
TGTGCCAGCAGCCCCGACGGGATGAACACTGAAGCTTTCTTT
CASSPDGMNTEAFF
>TRBJ2-5|TRBV29-1|many|TRBD1
TGCAGCGTCGTGGGACAGCACCAAGAGACCCAGTACTTC
CSVVGQHQETQYF
>TRBJ2-2|TRBV11-2|medium-sized|.
TGTGCCAGCAGCTTGTCGGCGGTCACCGGGGAGCTGTTTTTT
CASSLSAVTGELFF
>TRBJ2-1|TRBV4-3|.|TRBD1
TGCGCCAGCAGCCAAGATCGGCAGGGGGCCTACAATGAGCAGTTCTTC
CASSQDRQGAYNEQFF
>TRBJ1-2|TRBV18|many|.
TGTGCCAGCTCACCGACGGAACGGGGCTACACCTTC
CASSPTERGYTF
>TRBJ2-7|TRBV4-1|few|TRBD1
TGCGCCAGCAGCCAAAGGACAGGGGGGTACGACGAGCAGTACTTC
CASSQRTGGYDEQYF
>TRBJ2-7|TRBV20-1|.|.
TGCAGTGCTAGGGAGGGCGCAGGGAGCTCCTACGAGCAGTACTTC
CSAREGAGSSYEQYF
>TRBJ1-1|TRBV9|many|.
TGTGCCAGCAGCGCGTCCGGGAACACTGAAGCTTTCTTT
CASSASGNTEAFF
>TRBJ2-1|TRBV30|many|.
TGTGCCTGGAGCCAGGGGAATGAGCAGTTCTTC
CAWSQGNEQFF
>TRBJ2-5|TRBV5-4|many|TRBD1
TGTGCCAGCAGCTTGTACGGGACAGCTGACCAAGAGACCCAGTACTTC
CASSLYGTADQETQYF
>TRBJ2-7|TRBV6-5|medium-sized|TRBD1
TGTGCCAGCAGCAGGGACAGGGGGTTGTACGAGCAGTACTTC
CASSRDRGLYEQYF
>TRBJ2-2|TRBV5-1|.|.
TGCGCCAGCAGCTTGGAGGGGCCCGGGCCCACCGGGGAGCTGTTTTTT
CASSLEGPGPTGELFF
>TRBJ2-1|TRBV7-6|few|TRBD2
TGTGCCAGCAGCTCAGCTAGCGGGGGGACCCACAATGAGCAGTTCTTC
CASSSASGGTHNEQFF
>TRBJ2-7|TRBV10-1|.|.
TGCGCCAGCAGTTCGGGTCAGGACGACGAGCAGTACTTC
CASSSGQDDEQYF
>TRBJ1-4|TRBV29-1|few|.
TGCAGCGGTCGACAGAGCTCTAATGAAAAACTGTTTTTT
CSGRQSSNEKLFF
>TRBJ2-2|TRBV13|many|TRBD1
TGTGCCAGCAGCCCCGGGTTTGGGACAGCTACAGTCAACACCGGGGAGCTGTTTTTT
CASSPGFGTATVNTGELFF
>TRBJ2-7|TRBV25-1|many|TRBD1
TGTGCCACCGAGAGGACGGACAGGGCCGACCACTACGAGCAGTACTTC
CATERTDRADHYEQYF
>TRBJ1-6|TRBV12-3/TRBV12-4|many|TRBD1
TGTGCCAGCAGTACCGCCGGGACAGGGCGGTCACCCCTCCACTTT
CASSTAGTGRSPLHF
>TRBJ2-3|TRBV28|few|TRBD2
TGTGCCAGCAGTTTGGTAGGGAGGGGAGATACGCAGTATTTT
CASSLVGRGDTQYF
>TRBJ2-1|TRBV15|many|TRBD1
TGTGCCACCAGCAGAGATGTGGGGACAGGGGCCGATGAGCAGTTCTTC
CATSRDVGTGADEQFF
>TRBJ1-2|TRBV9|.|.
TGTGCCAGCGGAGGAGATTACTATGGCCACACCTTC
CASGGDYYGHTF
>TRBJ2-1|TRBV7-9|few|.
TGTGCCAGCCGAACCGGGAATGAGCAGTTCTTC
CASRTGNEQFF
>TRBJ1-2|TRBV28|few|TRBD1
TGTGCCAGCAGCCGGGGACAGAATAACTATGGCTACACCTTC
CASSRGQNNYGYTF
>TRBJ2-1|TRBV7-2|many|.
TGTGCCAGCAGCCAAGGAGCTAACAATGAGCAGTTCTTC
CASSQGANNEQFF
>TRBJ1-1|TRBV18|many|.
TGTGCCAGCTCACCCCACGGGGGTGGAAACACTGAAGCTTTCTTT
CASSPHGGGNTEAFF
>TRBJ2-5|TRBV2|many|.
TGTGCCAGCAAACCCGCAGACACCCAAGAGACCCAGTACTTC
CASKPADTQETQYF
>TRBJ2-1|TRBV12-3/TRBV12-4|many|.
TGTGCCAGCAGTCTCCGGGACTTAAGTGAGCAGTTCTTC
CASSLRDLSEQFF
>TRBJ2-2|TRBV4-1|few|.
TGCGCCAGCAGCCAGCAACTAGCCGCCGGGGAGCTGTTTTTT
CASSQQLAAGELFF
>TRBJ1-1|TRBV5-1|many|TRBD1
TGCGCCAGCAGCTCCTCCGGGACAGGGTGGACTGAAGCTTTCTTT
CASSSSGTGWTEAFF
>TRBJ2-5|TRBV15|many|.
TGTGCCACCAGCCGCTCGAAGGGACGGGAGACCCAGTACTTC
CATSRSKGRETQYF
>TRBJ2-1|TRBV28|.|TRBD2
TGTGCCAGCAGCCTTCGACTAGCGGGACGGGAGGAGCAGTTCTTC
CASSLRLAGREEQFF
>TRBJ1-1|TRBV3-1|few|.
TGTGCCAGCAGCCCCGGGACCTACACTTGGGGGACTGAAGCTTTCTTT
CASSPGTYTWGTEAFF
>TRBJ2-3|TRBV30|medium-sized|.
TGTGCCTGGATCACAGATACGCAGTATTTT
CAWITDTQYF
>TRBJ1-2|TRBV12-3/TRBV12-4|.|.
TGTGCCAGCAGCCCTAGCAGGGTCGGTTCTGGCTACACCTTC
CASSPSRVGSGYTF